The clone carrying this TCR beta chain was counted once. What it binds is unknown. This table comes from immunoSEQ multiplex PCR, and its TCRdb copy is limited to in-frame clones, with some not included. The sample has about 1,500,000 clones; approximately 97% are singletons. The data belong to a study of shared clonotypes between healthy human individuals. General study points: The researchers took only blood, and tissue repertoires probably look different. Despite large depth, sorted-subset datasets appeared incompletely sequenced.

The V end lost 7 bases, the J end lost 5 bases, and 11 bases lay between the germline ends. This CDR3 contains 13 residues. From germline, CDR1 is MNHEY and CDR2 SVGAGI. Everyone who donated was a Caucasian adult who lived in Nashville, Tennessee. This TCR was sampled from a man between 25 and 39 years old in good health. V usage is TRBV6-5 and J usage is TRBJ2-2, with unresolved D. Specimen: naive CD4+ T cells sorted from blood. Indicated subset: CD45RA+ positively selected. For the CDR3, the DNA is TGTGCCAGCAAAAAGGTCGTAACCGGGGAGCTGTTTTTT. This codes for CASKKVVTGELFF.